The next 24 T cell receptor beta chains were all read from a single sample in a study of blood T cell repertoires in COVID-19. Libraries were prepared by immunoSEQ multiplex PCR; TCRdb keeps only in-frame clonotypes and omits some of them. Of approximately 150,000 clones detected, 82% appear once; the ten largest clones hold around a sixth. The sequenced sample was PBMCs or T cells enriched from blood (not recorded which). Receptor source: a man aged 60-69 years who had recovered from COVID-19.

J is TRBJ1-4 and V is TRBV6-5; tentative D call: TRBD1 (5 bases). The germline V and J ends were trimmed by 4 bases and 3 bases, with 12 bases remaining between them. Germline CDR1 reads MNHEY; CDR2 reads SVGAGI. This CDR3 is 15 amino acids long. CDR3 amino acids: CASSFTRVANEKLFF. The CDR3, as DNA: TGTGCCAGCAGTTTTACCAGGGTAGCTAATGAAAAACTGTTTTTT.

The sample holds a few counts of this clone. The chain employs TRBV5-6 and TRBJ2-5, with no clear D. The CDR3 totals 14 residues. Between the trimmed V and J ends, which lost 3 bases and 3 bases, there was a span of 12 bases. Germline loops: CDR1 SGHDT, CDR2 YYEEEE. CDR3 protein: CASSYIWAEETQYF. The CDR3 nucleotides read TGTGCCAGCAGCTATATTTGGGCAGAAGAGACCCAGTACTTC.

This rearrangement joins TRBV2 to TRBJ1-2; possibly TRBD1 for D (5 bases). Germline CDR1 reads SNHLY; CDR2 reads FYNNEI. V was cut by 0 bases and J by 8 bases, with 13 bases left in between. This CDR3 has 14 amino acids. CDR3 in DNA: TGTGCCAGCAGTGAAGCCCGGGGGACGGGAGGCTACACCTTC. The encoded protein is CASSEARGTGGYTF. Looking up the rest from reference TRBV2 and TRBJ1-2 gives the full variable domain: EPEVTQTPSHQVTQMGQEVILRCVPISNHLYFYWYRQILGQKVEFLVSFYNNEISEKSEIFDDQFSVERPDGSNFTLKIRSTKLEDSAMYFCASSEARGTGGYTFGSGTRLTVV.

In this sample, this clone turned up a few times. J is TRBJ2-1 and V is TRBV2, with D tentatively TRBD2 (6 bases). Germline CDR1 and CDR2: SNHLY and FYNNEI. This CDR3 spans 14 amino acids. V gave up 10 bases and J gave up 0 bases, with 13 bases separating them. The CDR3 nucleotides are TGTGCCACCGAACTCGGGGGCTCCTACAATGAGCAGTTCTTC. Protein sequence: CATELGGSYNEQFF.

The chain has TRBV28 and TRBJ2-1, with 11 bases that match TRBD2. V lost 5 bases to trimming and J lost 6 bases; unmatched junction nucleotides: 9. CDR3 size: 16 residues. Germline CDR1 reads MDHEN; CDR2 reads SYDVKM. Here the CDR3 DNA reads TGTGCCAGCAGTGACAATAGCGGGAGGGCCTTCAATGAGCAGTTCTTC. Protein: CASSDNSGRAFNEQFF.

The rearrangement links TRBV19 to TRBJ1-6, with TRBD1 matching 7 bases. CDR1 is LNHDA, CDR2 SQIVND, per germline (reference sequence). CDR3 length equals 15 residues. Trimming removed 5 bases from V and 7 bases from J; junction bases left unmatched: 8. For the CDR3, the DNA is TGTGCCAGTAGTCAACAGGGGAATAGGAATTCACCCCTCCACTTT. Its translation is CASSQQGNRNSPLHF. The entire variable domain, with the rest obtained from reference TRBV19 and TRBJ1-6, is as follows: DGGITQSPKYLFRKEGQNVTLSCEQNLNHDAMYWYRQDPGQGLRLIYYSQIVNDFQKGDIAEGYSVSREKKESFPLTVTSAQKNPTAFYLCASSQQGNRNSPLHFGNGTRLTVT.

J is TRBJ2-4 and V is TRBV6-5; possible D gene TRBD1, 6 bases. This CDR3 region has 13 residues. Germline assignment: CDR1 MNHEY and CDR2 SVGAGI. V was trimmed by 7 bases and J by 0 bases, leaving 7 bases between them. The CDR3 reads CASNREAKNIQYF. In DNA form, the CDR3 reads TGTGCCAGCAACAGGGAAGCCAAAAACATTCAGTACTTC.

The chain couples TRBV28 to TRBJ1-4; TRBD1 aligns across 8 bases. Germline trimming cut 4 bases from V and 8 bases from J; bases unmatched to any gene: 18. In germline, CDR1 is MDHEN, CDR2 SYDVKM. The CDR3 is 18 residues long. Written as DNA, the CDR3 is TGTGCCAGCAGTTCCCGTCCTTCTACCAGGGGGCTGGAGGAAAAACTGTTTTTT. It codes for CASSSRPSTRGLEEKLFF. Looking up the rest from reference TRBV28 and TRBJ1-4 gives the full variable domain: DVKVTQSSRYLVKRTGEKVFLECVQDMDHENMFWYRQDPGLGLRLIYFSYDVKMKEKGDIPEGYSVSREKKERFSLILESASTNQTSMYLCASSSRPSTRGLEEKLFFGSGTQLSVL.

V is TRBV7-9 and J is TRBJ2-5; a weak D match, TRBD2 (5 bases). The V gene lost 2 bases and the J gene lost 5 bases, with 12 bases spanning the gap. Germline V gene sequence: CDR1 SEHNR, CDR2 FQNEAQ (reference sequence). The CDR3 is 14 residues long. CDR3 loop: CASSLRDSRETQYF. The CDR3 DNA reads as TGTGCCAGCAGCTTACGGGATTCCAGGGAGACCCAGTACTTC.

The V and J genes are TRBV5-3 and TRBJ1-5; 9 positions agree with TRBD1. TRBV5-3 is an ORF, and what it does is uncertain. The CDR3 runs 15 residues. Unmatched junction bases numbered 7, after V lost 8 bases and J lost 1 base. This CDR3 reads CASRDRERSNQPQHF. The CDR3 bases are TGTGCCAGCCGGGACAGGGAACGGAGCAATCAGCCCCAGCATTTT.

The chain has TRBV7-8 and TRBJ2-3, with 12 positions matching TRBD2. The germline V gene has CDR1 SGHVS and CDR2 FQNEAQ. The CDR3 is made up of 17 amino acids. The V gene end was trimmed by 4 bases and the J gene end by 2 bases; junction bases not matched to a gene: 7. The DNA for the CDR3 is TGTGCCAGCAGCTACCGACTAGCGGGAGAGATCACAGATACGCAGTATTTT. Its protein is CASSYRLAGEITDTQYF.

J is TRBJ1-2 and V is TRBV6-1; maybe TRBD1 (5 bases). The CDR3 is made up of 16 amino acids. Germline V gene data show CDR1 as MNHNS and CDR2 as SASEGT. V lost 2 bases to trimming and J lost 5 bases, with 18 bases between them. The CDR3 bases are TGTGCCAGCAGTGAAATGTTCGGCAGGGTTGATTATGGCTACACCTTC. Encoded protein: CASSEMFGRVDYGYTF.

The J gene is TRBJ1-5, the V gene TRBV18; possible D gene TRBD1, 5 bases. Trimming stripped 4 bases from V and 3 bases from J, with 13 bases between. CDR3 length: 15 amino acids. In germline, CDR1 is KGHSH, CDR2 LQKENI. Here the CDR3 reads CASSQYRGNNQPQHF. In nucleotides, the CDR3 is TGTGCCAGCTCACAGTATCGGGGGAACAATCAGCCCCAGCATTTT.

CDR3 in DNA: TGTGCCAGCAGACTTCTGACAGGGGGGATTCTTCGCAATCAGCCCCAGCATTTT. This codes for CASRLLTGGILRNQPQHF. This sequence joins TRBV28 and TRBJ1-5, with 9 bases that match TRBD1. After removal of 6 bases from V and 2 bases from J, the junction contained 14 bases not matched to a gene. CDR1 MDHEN and CDR2 SYDVKM come from the germline V gene. The CDR3 spans 18 residues.

The rearrangement links TRBV4-1 to TRBJ1-5, with D hard to call. The CDR3 loop spans 15 amino acids. Germline CDR1 and CDR2: MGHRA and YSYEKL. V was pared by 1 base and J by 3 bases, with 10 bases between. The CDR3 nucleotides read TGCGCCAGCAGCCAAGCCTTAGCAAACAATCAGCCCCAGCATTTT. Amino acids: CASSQALANNQPQHF.

The V gene is TRBV19, the J gene TRBJ2-7, with a possible D match to TRBD1 (6 bases). V was shortened by 8 bases and J by 2 bases, with 16 bases between the two germline ends. Germline V gives CDR1 LNHDA, CDR2 SQIVND (reference sequence). This CDR3 region has 14 residues. CDR3 bases: TGTGCCAGTGAGGACGGCACAGGGCCCTACGAGCAGTACTTC. This encodes CASEDGTGPYEQYF.

The V gene is TRBV7-6, the J gene TRBJ2-7; TRBD2 matches at 9 bases. Germline V gives CDR1 SGHVS, CDR2 FNYEAQ. CDR3 length: 16 amino acids. After removal of 1 base from V and 5 bases from J, the junction contained 9 bases not matched to a gene. The chain's CDR3 is CASSLVGSSGIHEQYF. CDR3 sequence (DNA): TGTGCCAGCAGCTTAGTAGGGTCTAGCGGGATCCACGAGCAGTACTTC.

This sequence joins TRBV28 and TRBJ2-7; D remains unclear. Between the trimmed V and J ends, which lost 8 bases and 3 bases, there was a span of 20 bases. The CDR3 consists of 15 residues. Germline CDR1 reads MDHEN; CDR2 reads SYDVKM. CDR3 sequence reads: CASVFSAGPVYEQYF. For the CDR3, the DNA is TGTGCCAGCGTCTTCTCCGCAGGTCCCGTCTACGAGCAGTACTTC.

V gene TRBV2 combines with J gene TRBJ1-4; unclear D gene. In germline, CDR1 is SNHLY, CDR2 FYNNEI. This CDR3 is built from 15 residues. Trimming stripped 6 bases from V and 0 bases from J, with 11 bases between. Written as DNA, the CDR3 is TGTGCCAGCAGAATAAGACTTGCAACTAATGAAAAACTGTTTTTT. Protein: CASRIRLATNEKLFF.

The chain carries TRBV4-1 and TRBJ2-7, with D unclear. Germline CDR1 and CDR2: MGHRA and YSYEKL. This CDR3 is 13 amino acids long. The V end was cut by 1 base, the J end by 2 bases, with 6 bases between. CDR3 coding DNA: TGCGCCAGCAGCCAAGTAGCCGCCTACGAGCAGTACTTC. Translated, it gives CASSQVAAYEQYF.

The count of this clone is one. This chain joins TRBV9 and TRBJ1-4; 7 bases align to TRBD1. After removal of 4 bases from V and 7 bases from J, the junction contained 10 bases not matched to a gene. The CDR3 covers 15 residues. CDR1 and CDR2 from the germline V gene are SGDLS and YYNGEE. The CDR3 DNA follows: TGTGCCAGCAGCATCTCCGGGACAGCCCTTGAAAAACTGTTTTTT. Its translation is CASSISGTALEKLFF.

The V call is TRBV7-8, the J call TRBJ2-2; no clear D. CDR3 size: 14 residues. V lost 1 base and J 4 bases, leaving 7 bases between the germline ends. Germline loops: CDR1 SGHVS, CDR2 FQNEAQ. CDR3: CASSLVVGTGELFF. CDR3 in DNA: TGTGCCAGCAGCTTAGTTGTCGGCACCGGGGAGCTGTTTTTT.

This clone was observed a handful of times. This chain links TRBV5-1 with TRBJ2-7, with a possible D match to TRBD1 (6 bases). The CDR3 runs 14 residues. V was shortened by 2 bases and J by 0 bases, with 9 bases between the two germline ends. The V gene's germline CDR1 is SGHRS and CDR2 YFSETQ. CDR3 protein: CASSLDRLSYEQYF. CDR3 nucleotides: TGCGCCAGCAGCTTAGACAGGCTCTCCTACGAGCAGTACTTC.

Here the CDR3 DNA reads TGTGCCAGTCTCGACCCTGGCAGGGGGCTCAATCAGCCCCAGCATTTT. Translation: CASLDPGRGLNQPQHF. The chain combines TRBV28 with TRBJ1-5, with 8 bases that match TRBD1. This CDR3 contains 16 residues. The junction had 13 bases not matched to a gene; V was cut back by 9 bases and J by 3 bases. From germline, CDR1 is MDHEN and CDR2 SYDVKM.